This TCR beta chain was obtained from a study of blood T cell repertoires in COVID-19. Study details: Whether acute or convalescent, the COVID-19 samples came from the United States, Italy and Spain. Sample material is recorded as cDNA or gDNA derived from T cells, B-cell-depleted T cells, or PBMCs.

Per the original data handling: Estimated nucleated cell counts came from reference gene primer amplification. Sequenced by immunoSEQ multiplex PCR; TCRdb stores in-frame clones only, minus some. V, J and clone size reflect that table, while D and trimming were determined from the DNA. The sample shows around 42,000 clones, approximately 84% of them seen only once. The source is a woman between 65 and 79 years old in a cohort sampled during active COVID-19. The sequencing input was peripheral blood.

CDR3 DNA sequence: TGTGCCAGCACCTCGGCAGGAGGGGCGCAGGCCTACGAGCAGTACTTC. Its translation is CASTSAGGAQAYEQYF. The chain combines TRBV5-4 with TRBJ2-7; D possibly corresponds to TRBD2 (6 bases). With 6 bases removed from V and 2 bases from J, the gap between germline ends came to 21 bases. CDR1 is SGHNT, CDR2 YYREEE, per germline (reference sequence). The length of the CDR3 is 16 residues.